The clone carrying this TCR beta chain was detected once. Germline V lookup: CDR1 SGHKS, CDR2 YYEKEE (reference sequence). The V end lost 4 bases, the J end lost 3 bases, and 20 bases lay between the germline ends. The length of the CDR3 is 17 residues. Profiling relied on immunoSEQ multiplex PCR, and the TCRdb table lists in-frame clones only, not all of them. This sample carries under 150,000 clones, more than 75% of them seen once, and the ten largest clones take about 2.5%. This sample is part of a study of blood T cell repertoires in COVID-19. Study information: In each case, the material was cDNA or gDNA derived from T cells, B-cell-depleted T cells, or PBMCs.

The clonotype originates from a man aged 50-60 years with active COVID-19. Sequencing input: peripheral blood. The V call is TRBV5-5, the J call TRBJ1-3; D might be TRBD1 (5 bases). The CDR3 DNA reads as TGTGCCAGCAGCGACTTAAACGGGGGTTGGATTGGAAACACCATATATTTT. Amino acids: CASSDLNGGWIGNTIYF. The variable domain in full, completed from reference TRBV5-5 and TRBJ1-3, reads DAGVTQSPTHLIKTRGQQVTLRCSPISGHKSVSWYQQVLGQGPQFIFQYYEKEERGRGNFPDRFSARQFPNYSSELNVNALLLGDSALYLCASSDLNGGWIGNTIYFGEGSWLTVV.